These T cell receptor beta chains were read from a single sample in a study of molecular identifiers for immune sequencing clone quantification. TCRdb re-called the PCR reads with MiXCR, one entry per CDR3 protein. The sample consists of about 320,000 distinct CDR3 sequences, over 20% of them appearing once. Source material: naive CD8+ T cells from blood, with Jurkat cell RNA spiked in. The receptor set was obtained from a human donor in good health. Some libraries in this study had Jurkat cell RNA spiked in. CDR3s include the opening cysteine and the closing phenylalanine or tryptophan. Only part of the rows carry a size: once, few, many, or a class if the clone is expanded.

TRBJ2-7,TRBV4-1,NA,CASSQGTGLSSYGQYF
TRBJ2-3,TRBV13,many,CASRRSGIADTQYF
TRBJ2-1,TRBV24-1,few,CATEGDSPYNEQFF
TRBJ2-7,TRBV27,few,CASSLAAANSYEQYF
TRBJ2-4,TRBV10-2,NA,CASSGGGKNIQYF
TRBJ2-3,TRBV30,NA,CAWSVSGSTDTQYF
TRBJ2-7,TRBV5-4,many,CASSLAFGQGYEQYF
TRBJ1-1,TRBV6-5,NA,CASTLGPEAYF
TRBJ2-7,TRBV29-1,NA,CSVEERAGGEQYF
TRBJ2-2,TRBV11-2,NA,CARPAISSAGGLFF
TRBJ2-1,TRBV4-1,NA,CASSQVQGSYNEQFF
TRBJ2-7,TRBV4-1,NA,CASSQFGGHEQHF
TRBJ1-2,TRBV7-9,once,CASRHGQGAYSYTF
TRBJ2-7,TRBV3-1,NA,CASSQPHDYEQYF
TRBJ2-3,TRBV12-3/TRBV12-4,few,CASSLEGPGLPDTQYF
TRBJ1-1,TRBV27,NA,CASSFSGDAEAFF
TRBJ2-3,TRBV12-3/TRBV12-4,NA,CASSLYATSGAPSTDTQYF
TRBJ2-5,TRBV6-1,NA,CASSPGRMKETQYF
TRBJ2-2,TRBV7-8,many,CASSLSLWPQNTGELFF
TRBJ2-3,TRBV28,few,CASSTLDRRNTDTQYF
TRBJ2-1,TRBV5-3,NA,CASSLVTSYNEQSF
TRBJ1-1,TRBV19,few,CASSMMGGMNTEAFF
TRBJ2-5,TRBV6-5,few,CASSSTTSRETQYF
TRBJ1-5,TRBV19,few,CASSDEDWQPQHF
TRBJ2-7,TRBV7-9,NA,CASSLAGVAYEQYF
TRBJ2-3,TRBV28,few,CASRERGSTDTQYF
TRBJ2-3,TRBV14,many,CASSQGGYGGSWSTDTQYF
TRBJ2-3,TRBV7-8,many,CASSLVLGGTSTDTQYF
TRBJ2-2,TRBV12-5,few,CASGPTPRGVVTGELFF
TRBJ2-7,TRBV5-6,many,CASSLARDEQYF
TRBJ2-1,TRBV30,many,CAWSVLGFGFF
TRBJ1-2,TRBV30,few,CAWSEGSNYGYTF
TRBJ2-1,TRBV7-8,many,CASSLTVWVQFF
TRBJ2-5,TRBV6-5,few,CASSYSPGEEAQYF